This TCR beta chain was sequenced for a study of cytomegalovirus exposure and HLA in healthy donors. Study in general: As an earlier analysis found, roughly 180 million T cells yielded about 120 million unique TCR beta sequences. General study results and limits: 87-base-pair reads could not separate some V segments, including TRBV6-2 and TRBV6-3. Likely technical artifact: a cluster of highly shared sequence variants. Productive rates of about 90% or about 30% were seen for most TCR beta V segments in an earlier analysis.

It was with 60 Vbeta and 13 Jbeta primers that the PCR ran. TCRdb's copy holds only in-frame clones and misses some; the assay was immunoSEQ multiplex PCR. This table has roughly 170,000 clones, less than 90% appearing once. J gave up 5 bases and V 5 bases, and 5 bases lay outside the gene matches. The CDR3 covers 15 residues. Germline CDR1 is MNHNY and CDR2 is SVGAGI (reference sequence). On this clone itself: No antigen is known for it.

The source material was PBMCs. This chain links TRBV6-6 with TRBJ2-5; the match to TRBD2 covers 13 bases. The clonotype originates from a man aged 25-45 years in good health and CMV-seronegative. CDR3: CASSPGLAGVETQYF. CDR3 nucleotide sequence: TGTGCCAGCAGTCCCGGACTAGCGGGAGTTGAGACCCAGTACTTC.